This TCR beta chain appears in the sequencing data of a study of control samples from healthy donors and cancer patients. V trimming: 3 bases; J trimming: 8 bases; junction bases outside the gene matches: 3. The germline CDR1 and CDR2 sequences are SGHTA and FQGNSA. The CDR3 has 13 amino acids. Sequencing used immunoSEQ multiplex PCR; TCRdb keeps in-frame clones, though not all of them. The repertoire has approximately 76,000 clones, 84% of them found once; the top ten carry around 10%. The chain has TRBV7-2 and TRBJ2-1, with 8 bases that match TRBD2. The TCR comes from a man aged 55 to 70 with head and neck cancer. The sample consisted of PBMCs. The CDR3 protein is CASSLRGLDEQFF. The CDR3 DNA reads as TGTGCCAGCAGCTTGAGGGGACTAGATGAGCAGTTCTTC.